Each of the 32 T cell receptor beta chains below was sequenced from the same sample in a study of T cell repertoires in cytomegalovirus infection. TCRdb re-called the reads through MiXCR, storing one row per CDR3 protein. The sample consists of around 440,000 distinct CDR3 sequences, 11% of them appearing once. Sequencing used PBMCs. The receptor set was obtained from a human donor in good health (CMV status not recorded). Some clones in this sample may be carry-over from other donors' samples.

This clonotype was picked up many times. The chain joins TRBV11-2 to TRBJ2-5; 8 bases map to TRBD2. The germline V gene encodes CDR1 SGHAT and CDR2 FQNNGV. The CDR3 is made up of 16 amino acids. V lost 5 bases, J lost 5 bases, and 13 bases stayed unmatched. CDR3 protein: CASSPLREGGVETQYF. The CDR3 DNA follows: TGTGCCAGCAGCCCTTTACGGGAGGGGGGAGTGGAGACCCAGTACTTC.

This clonotype was observed at least ten times. The chain links TRBV2 to TRBJ2-3; 8 bases line up with TRBD2. Germline trimming cut 2 bases from V and 1 base from J; bases unmatched to any gene: 5. This CDR3 comprises 16 residues. Germline lookup yields CDR1 SNHLY and CDR2 FYNNEI. The chain's CDR3 is CASSERGGTRTDTQYF. The CDR3 DNA reads TGTGCCAGCAGTGAACGGGGGGGGACCCGCACAGATACGCAGTATTTT.

This clonotype was observed a few times. This chain connects TRBV18 to TRBJ1-4; D gene uncertain. The CDR3 runs to 14 residues. The germline V gene encodes CDR1 KGHSH and CDR2 LQKENI. V was clipped by 2 bases and J by 4 bases, with 8 bases between them. CDR3 sequence reads: CASSPEVINEKLFF. The DNA of the CDR3 is TGTGCCAGCTCACCAGAAGTTATTAATGAAAAACTGTTTTTT.

The sample holds a few counts of this clonotype. The gene calls are TRBV29-1 and TRBJ1-2, with 12 bases aligning to TRBD1. Germline V gives CDR1 SQVTM, CDR2 ANQGSEA. The CDR3 consists of 14 residues. The ends lost 0 bases at V and 8 bases at J; junction bases unmatched: 4. The CDR3: CSVEDRGTGGGYTF. The CDR3 DNA reads TGCAGCGTTGAAGATCGGGGGACAGGGGGCGGCTACACCTTC.

In this sample, this clonotype turned up a few times. The V call is TRBV28, the J call TRBJ2-3; D is unclear. The germline V gene encodes CDR1 MDHEN and CDR2 SYDVKM. V lost 2 bases and J lost 4, with 13 bases in between. The CDR3 extends over 15 amino acids. The CDR3: CASSLRTVYADTQYF. The CDR3 coding sequence is TGTGCCAGCAGTTTAAGGACGGTTTATGCAGATACGCAGTATTTT.

The rearrangement joins TRBV7-8 to TRBJ1-2, with 9 bases matching TRBD1. There are 19 residues in the CDR3. Germline trimming cut 1 base from V and 8 bases from J; bases unmatched to any gene: 20. Germline CDR1 is SGHVS and CDR2 is FQNEAQ. The CDR3 is CASSLGNLRTGDWVRGYTF. As DNA, the CDR3 is TGTGCCAGCAGCTTAGGGAATCTTCGGACAGGGGATTGGGTGCGAGGCTACACCTTC.

This clonotype was seen ten or more times. The V and J genes are TRBV7-9 and TRBJ2-3; possibly TRBD2 for D (6 bases). Germline CDR1 reads SEHNR; CDR2 reads FQNEAQ (reference sequence). The CDR3 totals 13 residues. Trimming removed 2 bases from V and 5 bases from J, with 8 bases in between. This chain's CDR3 is CASSLPGRDTQYF. DNA for the CDR3: TGTGCCAGCAGCTTACCCGGGAGAGATACGCAGTATTTT.

This clonotype was observed many times. This chain uses TRBV12-3 or TRBV12-4 with TRBJ1-2; D is ambiguous. V dropped 10 bases and J dropped 3 bases, with 15 bases sitting between them. The CDR3 is 13 amino acids. As DNA, the CDR3 is TGTGCCACCCGACGGGGTTCGCACTATGGCTACACCTTC. Protein product: CATRRGSHYGYTF.

This clonotype was seen repeatedly, ten times or more. The V gene is TRBV2, the J gene TRBJ2-2; D uncertain. Germline V gene sequence: CDR1 SNHLY, CDR2 FYNNEI. V lost 6 bases and J 2 bases, leaving 7 bases between the germline ends. CDR3 length equals 13 residues. For the CDR3, the DNA is TGTGCCAGCAGCGGAGACAACACCGGGGAGCTGTTTTTT. It is translated as CASSGDNTGELFF.

The rearrangement links TRBV9 to TRBJ1-2; TRBD1 aligns across 9 bases. The CDR3 covers 16 residues. The trim removed 3 bases at V and 4 bases at J, leaving 10 bases unmatched. Germline CDR1 is SGDLS and CDR2 is YYNGEE. CDR3 protein: CASSAWGGQGSYGYTF. For the CDR3, the DNA is TGTGCCAGCAGCGCCTGGGGGGGACAGGGCTCCTATGGCTACACCTTC.

This clonotype occurred many times. The chain combines TRBV27 with TRBJ2-1; D is ambiguous. The germline V and J ends were trimmed by 6 bases and 3 bases, with 15 bases remaining between them. The CDR3 sequence is 15 residues long. From germline, CDR1 is MNHEY and CDR2 SMNVEV (reference sequence). In DNA form, the CDR3 reads TGTGCCAGCAGGTCCCTCAGCGCGTACTACAATGAGCAGTTCTTC. This sequence encodes CASRSLSAYYNEQFF.

This clonotype showed up many times. The genes are TRBV10-3 and TRBJ2-1; no firm D call. The CDR3 covers 12 residues. Trimming removed 0 bases from V and 10 bases from J, with 7 bases in between. Germline CDR1 ENHRY, CDR2 SYGVKD. CDR3 sequence: CAISESEVEQFF. The DNA of the CDR3 is TGTGCCATCAGTGAGTCAGAAGTCGAGCAGTTCTTC.

This clonotype occurred many times. The chain carries TRBV7-8 and TRBJ2-7, with D unclear. CDR1 and CDR2 (germline): SGHVS, FQNEAQ. The length of the CDR3 is 14 residues. The V end lost 3 bases, the J end lost 3 bases, and 12 bases lay between the germline ends. The DNA for the CDR3 is TGTGCCAGCAGCTTTAAAACCGCCGACTACGAGCAGTACTTC. This encodes CASSFKTADYEQYF.

For the CDR3, the DNA is TGTGCCAGCAGCCAGTTCCACGGGAATGAAAAACTGTTTTTT. Translation gives CASSQFHGNEKLFF. V usage is TRBV5-6 and J usage is TRBJ1-4; D unclear. Trimming removed 4 bases at V and 5 bases at J, with 12 bases between. In germline, CDR1 is SGHDT, CDR2 YYEEEE. This CDR3 contains 14 residues. Supplemented by reference TRBV5-6 and TRBJ1-4, the full variable domain reads DAGVTQSPTHLIKTRGQQVTLRCSPKSGHDTVSWYQQALGQGPQFIFQYYEEEERQRGNFPDRFSGHQFPNYSSELNVNALLLGDSALYLCASSQFHGNEKLFFGSGTQLSVL.

This clonotype was recorded many times. The chain has TRBV28 and TRBJ1-2, with D unclear. Looked up from germline, CDR1 is MDHEN and CDR2 is SYDVKM. The V and J ends lost 5 bases and 5 bases respectively, with 15 bases between them. The CDR3 consists of 14 residues. The CDR3 loop reads CASSPWTEIYGYTF. The CDR3 DNA sequence: TGTGCCAGCAGTCCTTGGACGGAGATATATGGCTACACCTTC.

This clonotype has just a few counts. The chain uses TRBV9 and TRBJ2-1; D may be TRBD2 (6 bases). Between the trimmed V and J ends, which lost 1 base and 8 bases, there was a span of 13 bases. Looked up from germline, CDR1 is SGDLS and CDR2 is YYNGEE. This CDR3 has 14 amino acids. CDR3 DNA: TGTGCCAGCAGCGTAACTAGCCGGGGTTATGAGCAGTTCTTC. Translated: CASSVTSRGYEQFF.

The rearrangement uses TRBV15 and TRBJ1-1; no clear D. Germline CDR1 is LNHNV and CDR2 is YYDKDF (reference sequence). Trimming shortened V by 0 bases and J by 5 bases, and 13 bases separated the two germline ends. The CDR3 has 15 residues. The CDR3 DNA reads as TGTGCCACCAGCAGAGATGGGGTTGGGGATACTGAAGCTTTCTTT. Its protein product is CATSRDGVGDTEAFF.

The J gene is TRBJ2-2, the V gene TRBV6-5; 8 positions match TRBD1. CDR3 length: 15 residues. The V gene end was trimmed by 0 bases and the J gene end by 3 bases; junction bases not matched to a gene: 0. The germline CDR1 and CDR2 sequences are MNHEY and SVGAGI. CDR3 bases: TGTGCCAGCAGTTACTCGGACAGGGACACCGGGGAGCTGTTTTTT. This encodes CASSYSDRDTGELFF.

This clonotype was detected many times. The CDR3 region is CASSQTSRGSYEQYF. The CDR3 nucleotides read TGTGCCAGCAGTCAGACTAGCCGGGGCAGTTACGAGCAGTACTTC. The gene calls are TRBV28 and TRBJ2-7, with TRBD2 matching over 7 bases. The CDR3 spans 15 residues. The germline gives CDR1 MDHEN, CDR2 SYDVKM. Trimming cost V 5 bases and J 4 bases; bases outside gene matches: 11.

This clonotype appeared a single time. V gene TRBV5-4 combines with J gene TRBJ2-7; possible D gene TRBD2, 6 bases. Germline lookup yields CDR1 SGHNT and CDR2 YYREEE (reference sequence). CDR3 length: 15 amino acids. Between the trimmed V and J ends, which lost 1 base and 5 bases, there was a span of 16 bases. The CDR3 DNA reads TGTGCCAGCAGCTTGTCGATTGCGGGACGGGACGAGCAGTACTTC. This gives the protein CASSLSIAGRDEQYF.

In its sample, this clonotype was seen a few times. The chain has TRBV28 and TRBJ1-2; possible D gene TRBD1, 5 bases. Looked up from germline, CDR1 is MDHEN and CDR2 is SYDVKM. With 6 bases removed from V and 6 bases from J, the gap between germline ends came to 17 bases. The CDR3 covers 14 residues. CDR3 bases: TGTGCCAGCAGCCAGGGAGGTGCCAACAATGGCTACACCTTC. Translated: CASSQGGANNGYTF.

The V and J genes are TRBV5-1 and TRBJ1-1; TRBD1 might be the D (5 bases). The germline gives CDR1 SGHRS, CDR2 YFSETQ. The CDR3 sequence is 14 residues long. V shed 8 bases and J shed 5 bases, with 19 bases lying between them. CDR3 loop: CASEPGGVKTEAFF. The CDR3 DNA reads as TGCGCCAGTGAACCCGGAGGGGTAAAAACTGAAGCTTTCTTT.

This clonotype was counted between two and nine times. The chain couples TRBV18 to TRBJ2-7; TRBD2 matches 8 bases. The V gene's germline CDR1 is KGHSH and CDR2 LQKENI. V lost 0 bases to trimming and J lost 1 base; unmatched junction nucleotides: 2. This CDR3 spans 15 amino acids. The CDR3 DNA reads TGTGCCAGCTCACCACCCCTAGCGGGTTCCTACGAGCAGTACTTC. Amino acids: CASSPPLAGSYEQYF.

This clonotype was counted ten times or more. The V and J genes are TRBV19 and TRBJ2-3, with unresolved D. With 6 bases removed from V and 5 bases from J, the gap between germline ends came to 12 bases. CDR3 length: 13 residues. Germline CDR1 is LNHDA and CDR2 is SQIVND (reference sequence). The chain's CDR3 is CASSNGRQDTQYF. Here the CDR3 DNA reads TGTGCCAGTAGCAATGGGCGCCAAGATACGCAGTATTTT.

This clonotype was seen just once. A much larger clone is a single base away; this may be a read error. The chain joins TRBV6-2 or TRBV6-3 to TRBJ1-1, with D unclear. Germline V gene lookup returns CDR1 MNHEY and CDR2 SVGEGT. Trimming shortened V by 2 bases and J by 12 bases, and 10 bases separated the two germline ends. The CDR3 spans 11 residues. CDR3 residues: CASSYGMQTFF. The CDR3 nucleotides read TGTGCCAGCAGTTACGGCATGCAAACTTTCTTT.

This clonotype was detected ten times or more. CDR3 residues: CATFRAASNQPQHF. In DNA, the CDR3 is TGTGCCACCTTCCGAGCAGCTAGCAATCAGCCCCAGCATTTT. V usage is TRBV28 and J usage is TRBJ1-5; no clear D. This CDR3 contains 14 residues. V was clipped by 10 bases and J by 0 bases, with 13 bases between them. The V gene's germline CDR1 is MDHEN and CDR2 SYDVKM. Full variable domain (remainder filled in from reference TRBV28 and TRBJ1-5): DVKVTQSSRYLVKRTGEKVFLECVQDMDHENMFWYRQDPGLGLRLIYFSYDVKMKEKGDIPEGYSVSREKKERFSLILESASTNQTSMYLCATFRAASNQPQHFGDGTRLSIL.

The rearrangement uses TRBV20-1 and TRBJ2-7, with unresolved D. The V end was cut by 2 bases, the J end by 1 base, with 12 bases between. CDR3 length equals 14 residues. CDR1 is DFQATT and CDR2 is SNEGSKA in the germline V gene (reference sequence). The CDR3 nucleotides are TGCAGTGCTAGATCCACGGGTAATTCCTACGAGCAGTACTTC. Translation gives CSARSTGNSYEQYF.

The chain combines TRBV29-1 with TRBJ2-6; D call uncertain. Germline CDR1 is SQVTM and CDR2 is ANQGSEA. The CDR3 extends over 14 amino acids. The ends were cut back, 5 bases at V and 0 bases at J, with 8 bases in the middle. This chain's CDR3 is CSVKVSSGANVLTF. The CDR3, as DNA: TGCAGCGTTAAAGTGAGCTCTGGGGCCAACGTCCTGACTTTC.

This clonotype came up a few times. The chain carries TRBV29-1 and TRBJ2-3; maybe TRBD2 (5 bases). The germline V gene encodes CDR1 SQVTM and CDR2 ANQGSEA. The CDR3 is 16 amino acids. Trimming stripped 6 bases from V and 6 bases from J, with 25 bases between. The CDR3 DNA sequence: TGCAGCGTCCTAGCCCGCCCTCAGAACCCATATGATACGCAGTATTTT. Translation gives CSVLARPQNPYDTQYF.

This clonotype showed up just a few times. V and J are TRBV2 and TRBJ1-3; no clear D gene. The CDR3 sequence is 16 residues long. The ends were cut back, 7 bases at V and 0 bases at J, with 16 bases in the middle. Germline CDR1 reads SNHLY; CDR2 reads FYNNEI. CDR3 sequence reads: CASTIGGSYSGNTIYF. CDR3 sequence (DNA): TGTGCCAGCACCATTGGAGGCTCTTACTCTGGAAACACCATATATTTT.

This clonotype was counted many times. This chain connects TRBV19 to TRBJ1-5; TRBD1 matches 9 bases. Germline V CDR1 and CDR2: LNHDA, SQIVND (reference sequence). V lost 4 bases and J lost 5; bases outside the gene matches: 9. The CDR3 consists of 16 residues. The CDR3 here is CASSTTTGGTHQPQHF. CDR3 in DNA: TGTGCCAGTAGTACGACGACAGGGGGTACACATCAGCCCCAGCATTTT.

This clonotype was detected ten times or more. This chain links TRBV2 with TRBJ2-7, with unresolved D. V dropped 0 bases and J dropped 0 bases, with 0 bases sitting between them. There are 12 residues in the CDR3. Germline CDR1 SNHLY, CDR2 FYNNEI. CDR3 in DNA: TGTGCCAGCAGTGAAGCCTCCTACGAGCAGTACTTC. It codes for CASSEASYEQYF.